One sample yielded the 9 T cell receptor beta chains listed below, sequenced in a study of OX40 agonist ivuxolimab in advanced cancers. TCRdb's table, derived via immunoSEQ multiplex PCR, lists solely in-frame clones and lacks some. The sample lists 55,000 to 65,000 clones, approximately 90% seen once, with less than 0.55% in the top ten. Here the sequenced sample was CD4+ or CD8+ T cells sorted from blood, taken in a trial of the OX40 agonist ivuxolimab. These TCRs come from an adult with an advanced solid tumor such as melanoma, head and neck, liver or kidney cancer.

This clone has a single count. The chain links TRBV6-6 to TRBJ1-1; no reliable D call. The CDR3 consists of 13 residues. Looked up from germline, CDR1 is MNHNY and CDR2 is SVGAGI (reference sequence). V lost 2 bases and J 1 base, leaving 5 bases between the germline ends. This chain's CDR3 is CASSYRANTEAFF. The CDR3 bases are TGTGCCAGCAGTTACAGGGCGAACACTGAAGCTTTCTTT.

This sequence joins TRBV27 and TRBJ2-3; 9 bases agree with TRBD2. The CDR3 has 18 amino acids. With 2 bases clipped from V and 6 bases from J, the junction kept 15 bases outside the gene matches. The V gene's germline CDR1 is MNHEY and CDR2 SMNVEV (reference sequence). The CDR3 DNA sequence: TGTGCCAGCAGTTTACTGGGGACTAGCTTAAACATTGGGGATACGCAGTATTTT. This gives the protein CASSLLGTSLNIGDTQYF.

The V and J genes are TRBV15 and TRBJ1-4, with a weak D call TRBD1 (5 bases). The length of the CDR3 is 16 residues. V lost 1 base and J 4 bases, leaving 13 bases between the germline ends. Germline CDR1 and CDR2: LNHNV and YYDKDF (reference sequence). The CDR3: CATSRGDKGLNEKLFF. The CDR3, as DNA: TGTGCCACCAGCAGAGGTGACAAGGGACTTAATGAAAAACTGTTTTTT.

This rearrangement joins TRBV7-9 to TRBJ2-3; TRBD2 agrees at 9 bases. V trimming: 1 base; J trimming: 1 base; junction bases outside the gene matches: 3. The germline gives CDR1 SEHNR, CDR2 FQNEAQ (reference sequence). The CDR3 sequence is 16 residues long. The CDR3 loop is CASSLVRTSGTDTQYF. The DNA for the CDR3 is TGTGCCAGCAGCTTAGTCCGGACTAGCGGCACAGATACGCAGTATTTT.

The chain combines TRBV4-3 with TRBJ1-4; a possible D gene is TRBD1 (6 bases). The CDR3 totals 14 residues. Deletions cut 6 bases from V and 1 base from J, with 9 bases between. The germline V gene encodes CDR1 LGHNA and CDR2 YSLEER. In DNA form, the CDR3 reads TGCGCCAGCAGAAAACAGGGAACTAATGAAAAACTGTTTTTT. This gives the protein CASRKQGTNEKLFF.

The CDR3 reads CASSSGTSVGQTQYF. The CDR3 DNA reads as TGTGCCAGCAGCTCAGGGACTAGTGTCGGACAGACCCAGTACTTC. The chain couples TRBV11-2 to TRBJ2-5; TRBD2 matches at 8 bases. The CDR3 runs to 15 residues. Trimming removed 4 bases from V and 6 bases from J; junction bases left unmatched: 10. CDR1 is SGHAT, CDR2 FQNNGV, per germline.

The V call is TRBV7-2, the J call TRBJ2-7; TRBD1 matches at 9 bases. This CDR3 region has 14 residues. The V gene's germline CDR1 is SGHTA and CDR2 FQGNSA. V lost 3 bases to trimming and J lost 5 bases; unmatched junction nucleotides: 5. CDR3 protein: CASSLTGGRHEQYF. In DNA, the CDR3 is TGTGCCAGCAGCTTGACAGGGGGTAGGCACGAGCAGTACTTC.

This clone was detected once. The V gene is TRBV10-1, the J gene TRBJ2-1, with D possibly matching TRBD1 (5 bases). Germline V gene data show CDR1 as WNHNN and CDR2 as SYGVQD (reference sequence). This CDR3 comprises 15 residues. With 5 bases removed from V and 1 base from J, the gap between germline ends came to 12 bases. CDR3 residues: CASSSTGRSYNEQFF. CDR3 in DNA: TGCGCCAGCAGTAGTACAGGCCGTTCCTACAATGAGCAGTTCTTC.

J is TRBJ1-5 and V is TRBV15; D is perhaps TRBD1 (6 bases). Germline CDR1 reads LNHNV; CDR2 reads YYDKDF (reference sequence). The CDR3 totals 16 residues. V gave up 0 bases and J gave up 3 bases, with 12 bases separating them. Written as DNA, the CDR3 is TGTGCCACCAGCAGAGATCTGGACAGACCCAATCAGCCCCAGCATTTT. Translation gives CATSRDLDRPNQPQHF.